The T cell receptor beta chain described here comes from a study of OX40 agonist ivuxolimab in advanced cancers. The study in broad terms: The costimulatory receptor OX40 (CD134) was targeted by ivuxolimab, a fully human IgG2 agonistic monoclonal antibody. Intravenous ivuxolimab was administered to patients every 2 weeks at six dose levels: 0.01, 0.1, 0.3, 1.5, 3 and 10 mg/kg. Among the approximately 50 dose-escalation patients, roughly 20 had hepatocellular carcinoma, 15 or so melanoma, 9 renal cell carcinoma and 9 head and neck cancer. In the dose-escalation cohort, 82.7% of patients were male, and the mean age was roughly 60 years, with a range of about 23 to 85. Prior anti-PD-1, anti-PD-L1 or anti-CTLA-4 therapy was permitted, and checkpoint inhibitors had been received by 30% to 40% of dose-escalation patients. Partial responses occurred in three dose-escalation patients: two with cutaneous melanoma and one with hepatocellular carcinoma. The purpose of peripheral TCRbeta sequencing was to test whether ivuxolimab changed TCR sequence diversity and led to clonal T-cell expansion. The monotherapy dose-escalation portion (N of about 47 patients) of the phase I ivuxolimab trial is reported in the paper.

Of note for this clone: The clone's antigen remains unknown. Per-base quality was not reported, and no clone a single base away is much larger than it.

The trial excluded patients who had a history of autoimmune disease or who were on systemic immunosuppression. Peripheral blood for TCR sequencing was collected from all dose cohorts at baseline, on cycle 4 day 1, and on cycle 7 day 1. The samples were drawn from a first-in-human, open-label, multicenter phase I dose-escalation trial of ivuxolimab. Adults with locally advanced or metastatic head and neck squamous cell, hepatocellular, melanoma or renal cell carcinoma were enrolled in the trial. Before TCR sequencing, CD4+ and CD8+ T cells were separately sorted from peripheral blood. Results and caveats for the whole study, not just this receptor: After ivuxolimab, more expanded clones were found on average in CD8+ T cells than in CD4+ T cells. Low levels of normalized T-cell clonal expansion were also seen in some nonresponding patients. Which antigens the clonally expanded peripheral T cells were specific for was not determined. In the 0.1-3.0 mg/kg groups, partial responders had among the lowest normalized peripheral clonal expansion, particularly in CD8+ T cells. At doses from 0.1 to 3.0 mg/kg, clonal expansion was seen in both CD4+ and CD8+ blood T cells between baseline and week 6.

To sequence the TCRbeta CDR3 region, genomic DNA was isolated from the sorted cells. The immunoSEQ Assay was used to sequence the TCRbeta CDR3 regions. This is the immuneACCESS table as TCRdb keeps it, with only in-frame sequences that have V and J called. A part of the clones is gone; compared with another copy, unresolved V genes explain less than half, and the rest is unexplained. The sample records more than 40,000 clones, 88% of which are singletons. The ten largest account for around 1.1% of the sample. Based on the germline V gene (reference sequence), the CDR1 and CDR2 sequences are LNHNV and YYDKDF. Trimming removed 0 bases from V and 8 bases from J, leaving 16 bases between the germline ends. The CDR3 numbers 15 residues from cysteine through phenylalanine. Only the CDR3 DNA is retained, 45 bases long and in frame from the first base.

The origin of this receptor is an adult with an advanced solid tumor such as melanoma, head and neck, liver or kidney cancer. This specimen was CD4+ or CD8+ T cells sorted from blood, taken in a trial of the OX40 agonist ivuxolimab. The chain is encoded by TRBV15 joined to TRBJ1-2, with the D gene too uncertain to name. This receptor carries the CDR3 CATSRDRSESRGYTF. The nucleotide sequence reads as follows: TGTGCCACCAGCAGAGATCGGAGCGAATCCAGGGGCTACACCTTC.